This T cell receptor beta chain was observed in a study of shared clonotypes between healthy human individuals. Study background: The cohort comprised two women and a few men. Their ages spanned 18 to 49 years.

The authors distributed each subset's genomic DNA evenly over several immunoSEQ plates. Profiled with immunoSEQ multiplex PCR; TCRdb holds only in-frame clones, not every one. The sample lists 550,000 to 850,000 clones, about 74% seen once, with approximately 1.8% in the top ten. This clone was counted only a few times. Its antigen is not identified. Study-wide findings and caveats: Lower generation probabilities were found for non-shared clonotypes than for those shared by all four donors.

Germline V gene lookup returns CDR1 SGHAT and CDR2 FQNNGV. This CDR3 has 14 amino acids. V was pared by 2 bases and J by 4 bases, with 2 bases of the junction left unmatched. Recent vaccinations or acute infections were absent in the healthy HIV-negative adult donors. Sequencing was carried out using memory CD4+ T cells sorted from blood. This sample's subset: CD45RA-negative fraction. This clonotype was obtained from a woman in her twenties or thirties in good health. This rearrangement joins TRBV11-2 to TRBJ2-7; TRBD2 matches at 10 bases. As DNA, the CDR3 is TGTGCCAGCAGCTTACAAGCGGGAGGGTACGAGCAGTACTTC. This translates into CASSLQAGGYEQYF.